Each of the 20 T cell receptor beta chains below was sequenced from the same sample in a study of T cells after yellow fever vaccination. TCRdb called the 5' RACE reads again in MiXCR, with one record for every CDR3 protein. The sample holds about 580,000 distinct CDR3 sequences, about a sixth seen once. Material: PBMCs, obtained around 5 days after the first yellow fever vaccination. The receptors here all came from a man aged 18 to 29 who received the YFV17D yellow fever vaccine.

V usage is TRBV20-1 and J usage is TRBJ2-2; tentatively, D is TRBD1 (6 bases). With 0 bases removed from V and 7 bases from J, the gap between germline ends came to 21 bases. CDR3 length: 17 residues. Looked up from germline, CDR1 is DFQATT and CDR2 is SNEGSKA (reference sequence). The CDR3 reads CSARDLRFRGRNGELFF. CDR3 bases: TGCAGTGCTAGAGATCTCCGGTTCAGGGGCCGGAACGGGGAGCTGTTTTTT.

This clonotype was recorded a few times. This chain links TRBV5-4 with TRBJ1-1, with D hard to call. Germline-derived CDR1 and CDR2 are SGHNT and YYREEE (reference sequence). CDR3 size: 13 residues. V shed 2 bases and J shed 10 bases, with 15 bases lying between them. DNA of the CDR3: TGTGCCAGCAGCTTCTGGGGAGGGATAGGAGCTTTCTTT. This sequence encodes CASSFWGGIGAFF.

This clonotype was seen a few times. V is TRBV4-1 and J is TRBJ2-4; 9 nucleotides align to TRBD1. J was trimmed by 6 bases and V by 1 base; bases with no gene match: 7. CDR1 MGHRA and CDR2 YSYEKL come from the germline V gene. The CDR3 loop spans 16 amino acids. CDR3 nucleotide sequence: TGCGCCAGCAGCCAAGGGAACCTGGACAGGGGAAACATTCAGTACTTC. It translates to CASSQGNLDRGNIQYF.

CDR3 bases: TGTGCCAGCAGTTTCCTCCCAGCGGGGGCCTACAATGAGCAGTTCTTC. Translating gives CASSFLPAGAYNEQFF. The rearrangement links TRBV6-2 or TRBV6-3 to TRBJ2-1; TRBD2 matches 8 bases. CDR3 length: 16 amino acids. With 4 bases clipped from V and 2 bases from J, the junction kept 7 bases outside the gene matches. Germline V gene lookup returns CDR1 MNHEY and CDR2 SVGEGT.

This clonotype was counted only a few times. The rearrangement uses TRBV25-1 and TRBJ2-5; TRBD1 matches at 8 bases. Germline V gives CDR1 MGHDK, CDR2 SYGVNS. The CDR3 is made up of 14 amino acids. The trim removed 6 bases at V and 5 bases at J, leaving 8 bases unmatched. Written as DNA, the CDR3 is TGTGCCAGCAGCACGACAGGGGCGTTGGAGACCCAGTACTTC. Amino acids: CASSTTGALETQYF.

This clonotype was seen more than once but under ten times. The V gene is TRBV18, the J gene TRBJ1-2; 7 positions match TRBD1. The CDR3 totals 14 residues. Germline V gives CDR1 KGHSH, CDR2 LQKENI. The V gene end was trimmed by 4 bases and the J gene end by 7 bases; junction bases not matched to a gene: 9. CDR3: CASSQDRSIGGYTF. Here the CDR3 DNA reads TGTGCCAGCTCACAGGACAGGTCGATAGGTGGCTACACCTTC.

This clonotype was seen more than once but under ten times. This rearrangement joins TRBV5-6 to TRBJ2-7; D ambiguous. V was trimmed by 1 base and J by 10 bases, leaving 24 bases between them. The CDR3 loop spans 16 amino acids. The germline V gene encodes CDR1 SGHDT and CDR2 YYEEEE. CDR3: CASSLTIQSINRAQYF. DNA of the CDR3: TGTGCCAGCAGCTTGACAATACAGTCCATTAACCGAGCCCAGTACTTC.

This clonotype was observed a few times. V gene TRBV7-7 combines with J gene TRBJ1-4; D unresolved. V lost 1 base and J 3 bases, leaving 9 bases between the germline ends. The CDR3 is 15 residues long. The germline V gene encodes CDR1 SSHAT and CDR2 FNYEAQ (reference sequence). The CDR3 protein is CASSLGSEANEKLFF. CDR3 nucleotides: TGTGCCAGCAGCTTAGGATCAGAGGCTAATGAAAAACTGTTTTTT. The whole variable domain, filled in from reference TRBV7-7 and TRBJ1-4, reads GAGVSQSPRYKVTKRGQDVTLRCDPISSHATLYWYQQALGQGPEFLTYFNYEAQPDKSGLPSDRFSAERPEGSISTLTIQRTEQRDSAMYRCASSLGSEANEKLFFGSGTQLSVL.

The CDR3 loop is CASSVGSRGDNEQFF. As DNA, the CDR3 is TGTGCCAGCAGCGTAGGCAGCAGGGGCGACAATGAGCAGTTCTTC. The chain recombines TRBV9 with TRBJ2-1, with a weak D call TRBD1 (6 bases). CDR3 length equals 15 residues. Per germline, CDR1 SGDLS and CDR2 YYNGEE. The V end lost 0 bases, the J end lost 5 bases, and 12 bases lay between the germline ends.

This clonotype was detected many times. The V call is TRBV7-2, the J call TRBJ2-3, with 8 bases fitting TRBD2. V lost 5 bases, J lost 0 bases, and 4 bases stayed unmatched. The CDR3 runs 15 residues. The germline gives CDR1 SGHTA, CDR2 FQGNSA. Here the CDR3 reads CASSPWTSSTDTQYF. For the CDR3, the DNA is TGTGCCAGCAGCCCCTGGACTAGCAGCACAGATACGCAGTATTTT.

In nucleotides, the CDR3 is TGCGCCAGCAGCGAAGGGACTAGCCAAGAGACCCAGTACTTC. Its translation: CASSEGTSQETQYF. The chain uses TRBV5-1 and TRBJ2-5, with 8 bases aligning to TRBD2. V dropped 4 bases and J dropped 1; count of bases not matched to a gene: 3. Looked up from germline, CDR1 is SGHRS and CDR2 is YFSETQ. The CDR3 consists of 14 residues. Looking up the rest from reference TRBV5-1 and TRBJ2-5 gives the full variable domain: KAGVTQTPRYLIKTRGQQVTLSCSPISGHRSVSWYQQTPGQGLQFLFEYFSETQRNKGNFPGRFSGRQFSNSRSEMNVSTLELGDSALYLCASSEGTSQETQYFGPGTRLLVL.

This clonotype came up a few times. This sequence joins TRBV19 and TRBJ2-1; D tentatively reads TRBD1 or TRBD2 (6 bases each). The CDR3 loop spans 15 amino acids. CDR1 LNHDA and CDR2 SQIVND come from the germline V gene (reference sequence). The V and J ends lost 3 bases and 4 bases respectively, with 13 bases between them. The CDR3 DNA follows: TGTGCCAGTAGTATTATCGGGGGCCCTTACAATGAGCAGTTCTTC. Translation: CASSIIGGPYNEQFF.

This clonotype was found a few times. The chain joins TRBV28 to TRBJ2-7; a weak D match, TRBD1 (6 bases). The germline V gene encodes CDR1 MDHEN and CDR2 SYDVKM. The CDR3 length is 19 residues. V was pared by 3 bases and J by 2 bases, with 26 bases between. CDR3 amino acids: CASSLNTLARGHLPYEQYV. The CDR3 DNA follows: TGTGCCAGCAGTTTGAACACGCTGGCCCGGGGACACCTTCCCTACGAGCAGTACGTC.

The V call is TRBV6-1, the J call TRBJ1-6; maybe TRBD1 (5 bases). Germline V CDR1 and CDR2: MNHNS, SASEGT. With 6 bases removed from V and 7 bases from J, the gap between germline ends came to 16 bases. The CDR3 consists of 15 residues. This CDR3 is CASRTQGVNNSPLHF. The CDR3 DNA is TGTGCCAGCAGGACCCAAGGGGTGAACAATTCACCCCTCCACTTT.

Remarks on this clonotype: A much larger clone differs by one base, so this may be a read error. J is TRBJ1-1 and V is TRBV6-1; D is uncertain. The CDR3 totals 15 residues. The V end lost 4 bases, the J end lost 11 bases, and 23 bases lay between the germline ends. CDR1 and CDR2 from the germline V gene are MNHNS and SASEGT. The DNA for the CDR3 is TGTGCCAGCAGTGCGGACTACGGGGTCGAAGTCAGGGCTTTCTTT. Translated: CASSADYGVEVRAFF.

For the CDR3, the DNA is TGCAGTGCCCCGACAGGGGGCGCAGATACGCAGTATTTT. It is translated as CSAPTGGADTQYF. The gene calls are TRBV20-1 and TRBJ2-3; 10 nucleotides match TRBD1. Germline V gene data show CDR1 as DFQATT and CDR2 as SNEGSKA (reference sequence). J lost 4 bases, V lost 6 bases, and 4 bases had no gene match. The CDR3 totals 13 residues.

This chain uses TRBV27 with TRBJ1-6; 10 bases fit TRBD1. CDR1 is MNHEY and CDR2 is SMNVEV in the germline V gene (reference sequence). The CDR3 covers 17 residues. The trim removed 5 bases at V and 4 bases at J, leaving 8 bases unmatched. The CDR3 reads CASSIGTGEGYNSPLHF. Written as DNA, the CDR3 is TGTGCCAGCAGTATCGGGACAGGGGAAGGGTATAATTCACCCCTCCACTTT.

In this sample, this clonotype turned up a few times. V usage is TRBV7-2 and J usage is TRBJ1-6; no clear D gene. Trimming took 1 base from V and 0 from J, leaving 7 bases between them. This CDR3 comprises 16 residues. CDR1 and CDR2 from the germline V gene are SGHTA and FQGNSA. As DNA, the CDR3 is TGTGCCAGCAGCTTAGTGTGGAGCTCCTATAATTCACCCCTCCACTTT. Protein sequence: CASSLVWSSYNSPLHF.

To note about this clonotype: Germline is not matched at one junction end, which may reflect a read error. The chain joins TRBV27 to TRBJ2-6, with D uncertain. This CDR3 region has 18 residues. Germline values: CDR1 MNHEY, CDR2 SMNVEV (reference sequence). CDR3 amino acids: CVSSTGTVQASGANVLTF. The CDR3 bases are TGTGTCAGCAGTACCGGAACCGTTCAGGCCTCTGGGGCCAACGTCCTGACTTTC.

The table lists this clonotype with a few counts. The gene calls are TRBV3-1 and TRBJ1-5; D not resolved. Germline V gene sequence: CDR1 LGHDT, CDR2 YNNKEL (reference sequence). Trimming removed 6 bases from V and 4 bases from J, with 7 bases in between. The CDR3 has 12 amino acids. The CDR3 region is CASSGRNQPQHF. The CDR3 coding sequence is TGTGCCAGCAGTGGAAGAAATCAGCCCCAGCATTTT.